This entry lists 8 T cell receptor beta chains sequenced from one sample in a study of graft-versus-host responses after intestinal transplantation. TCRdb's copy holds only in-frame clones and misses some; the assay was immunoSEQ multiplex PCR. This sample has about 99,000 clones, with 93% found just once. The antigens of these receptors remain unknown. The source was unstimulated CD8+ T cells sorted from spleen or lymph node cells, collected before intestinal transplant. Receptors were obtained from a human donor who received an intestinal transplant.

This clone was recorded once. This rearrangement joins TRBV14 to TRBJ1-3, with D unresolved. This CDR3 spans 12 amino acids. The ends were cut back, 3 bases at V and 6 bases at J, with 6 bases in the middle. Looked up from germline, CDR1 is SGHDN and CDR2 is FVKESK. CDR3 DNA sequence: TGTGCCAGCAGCCATTATTTAAACACCATATATTTT. Its translation: CASSHYLNTIYF.

This chain links TRBV7-6 with TRBJ2-2; 8 bases are a match to TRBD1. This CDR3 spans 19 amino acids. Germline CDR1 reads SGHVS; CDR2 reads FNYEAQ. The junction had 15 bases not matched to a gene; V was cut back by 5 bases and J by 1 base. CDR3: CASSPSLRTGMRNTGELFF. DNA for the CDR3: TGTGCCAGCAGCCCTAGCCTTAGGACAGGGATGAGGAACACCGGGGAGCTGTTTTTT.

This clone occurred a few times. The CDR3 DNA reads as TGTGCCAGCAGCTCGGGTGGGTCGGCGTTCGTTGGCTACACCTTC. Its protein is CASSSGGSAFVGYTF. The rearrangement joins TRBV5-6 to TRBJ1-2; D remains unclear. Germline lookup yields CDR1 SGHDT and CDR2 YYEEEE. The CDR3 is 15 amino acids. The V and J ends lost 3 bases and 7 bases respectively, with 19 bases between them.

The J gene is TRBJ2-4, the V gene TRBV19; TRBD2 matches 10 bases. Looked up from germline, CDR1 is LNHDA and CDR2 is SQIVND (reference sequence). Trimming removed 10 bases from V and 8 bases from J; junction bases left unmatched: 11. The CDR3 runs 14 residues. CDR3 DNA: TGTGCCACCAGGGAGCGGGGGGGCCGGGACATTCAGTACTTC. The encoded protein is CATRERGGRDIQYF.

In DNA form, the CDR3 reads TGTGCCAGCAGTTCCCCCACGAGGGGTTTGGAGACCCAGTACTTC. Translation: CASSSPTRGLETQYF. The chain carries TRBV6-6 and TRBJ2-5; D possibly uses TRBD1 or TRBD2 (5 bases each). The CDR3 consists of 15 residues. V lost 4 bases to trimming and J lost 5 bases, with 17 bases between them. The germline V gene has CDR1 MNHNY and CDR2 SVGAGI (reference sequence).

The rearrangement joins TRBV7-6 to TRBJ1-4; D remains ambiguous. Germline V lookup: CDR1 SGHVS, CDR2 FNYEAQ. The CDR3 loop spans 18 amino acids. The V end was cut by 1 base, the J end by 6 bases, with 21 bases between. The CDR3 is CASSLGRGGWQAYEKLFF. CDR3 nucleotide sequence: TGTGCCAGCAGCTTAGGCAGAGGAGGATGGCAGGCCTATGAAAAACTGTTTTTT.

For the CDR3, the DNA is TGCGCCAGCAGCATGGACAGCTCAAGGCTTGGAAACACCATATATTTT. Its protein product is CASSMDSSRLGNTIYF. This chain connects TRBV5-1 to TRBJ1-3; D might be TRBD1 (6 bases). Per germline, CDR1 SGHRS and CDR2 YFSETQ. This CDR3 comprises 16 residues. Trimming took off 4 bases at V and 3 bases at J, with 17 bases between the two ends.

This chain uses TRBV19 with TRBJ2-3, with TRBD2 identical over 11 bases. V was clipped by 5 bases and J by 1 base; unmatched bases: 8. The CDR3 has 17 residues. Germline V gives CDR1 LNHDA, CDR2 SQIVND (reference sequence). CDR3 protein: CASSLAGGPVGTDTQYF. CDR3 bases: TGTGCCAGTAGTTTAGCGGGGGGGCCGGTTGGCACAGATACGCAGTATTTT.